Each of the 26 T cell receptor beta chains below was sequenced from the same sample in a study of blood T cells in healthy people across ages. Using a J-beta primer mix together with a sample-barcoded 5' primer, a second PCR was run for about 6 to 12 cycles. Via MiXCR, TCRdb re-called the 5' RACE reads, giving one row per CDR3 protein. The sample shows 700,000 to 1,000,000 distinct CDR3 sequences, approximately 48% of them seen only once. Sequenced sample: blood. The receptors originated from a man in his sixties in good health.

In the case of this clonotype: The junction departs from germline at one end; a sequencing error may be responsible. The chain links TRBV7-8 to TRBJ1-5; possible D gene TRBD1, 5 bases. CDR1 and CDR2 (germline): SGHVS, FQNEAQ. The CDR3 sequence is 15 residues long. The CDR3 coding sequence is TGTGCCAACAGCCGGCGGGGCAGGGACGAGCAGCCCCAGCATTTT. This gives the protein CANSRRGRDEQPQHF.

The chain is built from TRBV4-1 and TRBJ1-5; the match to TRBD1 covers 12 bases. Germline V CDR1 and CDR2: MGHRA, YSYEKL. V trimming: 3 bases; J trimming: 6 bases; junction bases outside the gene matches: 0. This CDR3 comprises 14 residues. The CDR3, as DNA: TGCGCCAGCAGCCAGGGACAGGGGGCTCAGCCCCAGCATTTT. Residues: CASSQGQGAQPQHF.

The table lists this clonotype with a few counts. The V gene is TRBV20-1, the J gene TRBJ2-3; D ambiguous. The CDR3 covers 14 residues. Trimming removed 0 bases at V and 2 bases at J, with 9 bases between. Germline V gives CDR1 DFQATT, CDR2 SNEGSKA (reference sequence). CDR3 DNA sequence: TGCAGTGCTAGAGATCTCGAAACCACAGATACGCAGTATTTT. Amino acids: CSARDLETTDTQYF.

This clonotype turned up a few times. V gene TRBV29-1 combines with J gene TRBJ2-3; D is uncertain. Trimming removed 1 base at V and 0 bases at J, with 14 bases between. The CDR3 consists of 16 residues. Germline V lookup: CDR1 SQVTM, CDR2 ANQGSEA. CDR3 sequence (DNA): TGCAGCGTTGAAGCTCGGGTCACCGCTAGCACAGATACGCAGTATTTT. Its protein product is CSVEARVTASTDTQYF.

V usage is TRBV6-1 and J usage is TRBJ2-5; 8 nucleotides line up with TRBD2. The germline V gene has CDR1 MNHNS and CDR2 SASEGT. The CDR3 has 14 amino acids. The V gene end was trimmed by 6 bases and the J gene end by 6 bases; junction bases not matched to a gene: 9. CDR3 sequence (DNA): TGTGCCAGCAGGGAACTAGCGGCGGGGAAGACCCAGTACTTC. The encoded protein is CASRELAAGKTQYF.

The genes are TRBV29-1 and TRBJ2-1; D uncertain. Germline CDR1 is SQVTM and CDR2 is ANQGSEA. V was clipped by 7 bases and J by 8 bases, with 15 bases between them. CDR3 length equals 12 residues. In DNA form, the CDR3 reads TGCAGCGGGGATAACGAGAGCCATGAGCAGTTCTTC. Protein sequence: CSGDNESHEQFF.

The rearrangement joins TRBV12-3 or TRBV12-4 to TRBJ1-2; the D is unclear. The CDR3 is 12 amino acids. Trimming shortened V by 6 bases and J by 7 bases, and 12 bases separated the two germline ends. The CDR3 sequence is CASSHGKAGYTF. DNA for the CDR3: TGTGCCAGCAGCCATGGTAAGGCTGGCTACACCTTC.

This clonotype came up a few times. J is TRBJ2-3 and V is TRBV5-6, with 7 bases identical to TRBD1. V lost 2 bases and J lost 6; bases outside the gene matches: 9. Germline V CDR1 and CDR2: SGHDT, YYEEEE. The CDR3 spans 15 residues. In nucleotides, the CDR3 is TGTGCCAGCAGCTTCGCCGACAGGGTTTACGATACGCAGTATTTT. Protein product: CASSFADRVYDTQYF. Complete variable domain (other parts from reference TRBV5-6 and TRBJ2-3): DAGVTQSPTHLIKTRGQQVTLRCSPKSGHDTVSWYQQALGQGPQFIFQYYEEEERQRGNFPDRFSGHQFPNYSSELNVNALLLGDSALYLCASSFADRVYDTQYFGPGTRLTVL.

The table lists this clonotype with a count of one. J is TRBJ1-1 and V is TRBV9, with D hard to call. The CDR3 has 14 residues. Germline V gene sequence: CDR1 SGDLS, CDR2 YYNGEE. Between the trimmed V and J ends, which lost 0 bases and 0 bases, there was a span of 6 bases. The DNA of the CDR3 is TGTGCCAGCAGCGTAGCAGCCATGAACACTGAAGCTTTCTTT. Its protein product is CASSVAAMNTEAFF.

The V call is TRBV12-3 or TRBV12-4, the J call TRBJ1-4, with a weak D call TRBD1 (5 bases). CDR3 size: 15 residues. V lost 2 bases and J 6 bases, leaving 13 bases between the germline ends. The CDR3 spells CASSLLRRGHEKLFF. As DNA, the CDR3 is TGTGCCAGCAGTTTACTCAGGAGGGGCCATGAAAAACTGTTTTTT.

CDR3 in DNA: TGCAGTGCAAACAGGGGGGGGGTCACAGATACGCAGTATTTT. Translating gives CSANRGGVTDTQYF. The chain joins TRBV20-1 to TRBJ2-3; D is perhaps TRBD1 (8 bases). The V gene's germline CDR1 is DFQATT and CDR2 SNEGSKA (reference sequence). CDR3 length: 14 amino acids. V lost 6 bases and J lost 2, with 15 bases in between.

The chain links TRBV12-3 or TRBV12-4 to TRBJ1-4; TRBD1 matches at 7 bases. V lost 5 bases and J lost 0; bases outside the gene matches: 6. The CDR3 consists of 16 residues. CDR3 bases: TGTGCCAGCAGTCTCGGGACAGTCGCAACTAATGAAAAACTGTTTTTT. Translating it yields CASSLGTVATNEKLFF.

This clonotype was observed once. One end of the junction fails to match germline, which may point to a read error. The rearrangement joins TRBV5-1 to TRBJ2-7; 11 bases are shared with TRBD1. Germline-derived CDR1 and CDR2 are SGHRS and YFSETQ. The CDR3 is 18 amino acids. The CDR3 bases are TGCGCCAGCAGCCCCGGGACAGGGGGTATCCTAAGACCCTACGGGCAGTACTTC. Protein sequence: CASSPGTGGILRPYGQYF.

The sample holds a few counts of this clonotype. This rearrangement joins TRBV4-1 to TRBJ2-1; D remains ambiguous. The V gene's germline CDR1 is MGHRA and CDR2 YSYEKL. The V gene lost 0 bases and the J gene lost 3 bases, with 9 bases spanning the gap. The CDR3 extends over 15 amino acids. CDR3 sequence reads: CASSQEKGIYNEQFF. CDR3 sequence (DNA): TGCGCCAGCAGCCAAGAAAAGGGTATCTACAATGAGCAGTTCTTC.

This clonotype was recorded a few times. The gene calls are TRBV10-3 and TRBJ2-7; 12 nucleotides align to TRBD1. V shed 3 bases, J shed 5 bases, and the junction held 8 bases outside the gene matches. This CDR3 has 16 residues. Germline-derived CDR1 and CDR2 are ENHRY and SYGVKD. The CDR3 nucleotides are TGTGCCATCAGTGACCTACCGGGACAGGGGGCTGACGAGCAGTACTTC. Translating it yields CAISDLPGQGADEQYF.

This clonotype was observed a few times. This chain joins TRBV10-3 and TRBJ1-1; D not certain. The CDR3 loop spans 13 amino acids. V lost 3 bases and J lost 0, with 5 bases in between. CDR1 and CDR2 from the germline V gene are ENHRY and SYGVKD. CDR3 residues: CAISDRVNTEAFF. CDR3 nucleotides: TGTGCCATCAGTGATCGGGTGAACACTGAAGCTTTCTTT.

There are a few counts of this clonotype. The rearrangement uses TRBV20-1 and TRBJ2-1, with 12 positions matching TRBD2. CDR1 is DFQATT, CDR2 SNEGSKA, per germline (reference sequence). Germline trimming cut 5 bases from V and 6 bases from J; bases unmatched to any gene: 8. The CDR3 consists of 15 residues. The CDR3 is CSADPPGLAGNEQFF. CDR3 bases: TGCAGTGCTGACCCCCCGGGACTAGCGGGCAATGAGCAGTTCTTC.

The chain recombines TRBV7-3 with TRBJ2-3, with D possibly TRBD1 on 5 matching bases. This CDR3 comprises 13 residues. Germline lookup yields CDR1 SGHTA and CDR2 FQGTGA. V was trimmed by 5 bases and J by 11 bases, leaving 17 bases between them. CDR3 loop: CASSQTGSEVQYF. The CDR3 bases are TGTGCCAGCAGCCAAACAGGCTCAGAGGTGCAGTATTTT.

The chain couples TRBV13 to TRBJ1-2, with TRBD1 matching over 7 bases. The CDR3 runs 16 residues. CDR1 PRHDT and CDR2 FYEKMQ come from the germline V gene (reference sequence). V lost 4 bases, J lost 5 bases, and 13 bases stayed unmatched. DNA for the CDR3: TGTGCCAGCAGCTCACTAGGGACAGCGGGGGTGTATGGCTACACCTTC. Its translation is CASSSLGTAGVYGYTF.

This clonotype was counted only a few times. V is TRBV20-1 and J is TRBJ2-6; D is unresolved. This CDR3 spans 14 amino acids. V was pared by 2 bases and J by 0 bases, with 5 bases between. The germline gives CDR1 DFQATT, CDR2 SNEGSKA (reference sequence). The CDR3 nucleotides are TGCAGTGCTAGAAAGTACTCTGGGGCCAACGTCCTGACTTTC. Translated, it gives CSARKYSGANVLTF.

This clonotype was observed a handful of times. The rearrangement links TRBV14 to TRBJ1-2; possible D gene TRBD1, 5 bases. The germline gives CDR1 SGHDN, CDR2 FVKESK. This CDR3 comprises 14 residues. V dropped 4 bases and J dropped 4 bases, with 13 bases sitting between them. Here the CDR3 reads CASSRGAYGYGYTF. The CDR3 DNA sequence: TGTGCCAGCAGCCGAGGGGCCTACGGCTATGGCTACACCTTC.

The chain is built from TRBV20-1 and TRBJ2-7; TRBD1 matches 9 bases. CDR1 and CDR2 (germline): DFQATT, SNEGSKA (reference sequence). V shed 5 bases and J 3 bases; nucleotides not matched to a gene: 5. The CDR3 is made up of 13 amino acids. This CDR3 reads CSAPRTGDYEQYF. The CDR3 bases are TGCAGTGCTCCCCGGACAGGGGACTACGAGCAGTACTTC.

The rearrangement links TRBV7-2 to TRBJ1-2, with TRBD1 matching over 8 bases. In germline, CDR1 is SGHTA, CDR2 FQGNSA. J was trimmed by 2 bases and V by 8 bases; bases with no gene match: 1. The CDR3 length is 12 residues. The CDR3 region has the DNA TGTGCCAGCCACAGGGGGAACTATGGCTACACCTTC. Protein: CASHRGNYGYTF.

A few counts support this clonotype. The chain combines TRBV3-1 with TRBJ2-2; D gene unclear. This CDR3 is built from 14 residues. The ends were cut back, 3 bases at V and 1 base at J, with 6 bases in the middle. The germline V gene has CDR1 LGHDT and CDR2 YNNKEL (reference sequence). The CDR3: CASSQERNTGELFF. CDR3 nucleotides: TGTGCCAGCAGCCAGGAGAGGAACACCGGGGAGCTGTTTTTT.

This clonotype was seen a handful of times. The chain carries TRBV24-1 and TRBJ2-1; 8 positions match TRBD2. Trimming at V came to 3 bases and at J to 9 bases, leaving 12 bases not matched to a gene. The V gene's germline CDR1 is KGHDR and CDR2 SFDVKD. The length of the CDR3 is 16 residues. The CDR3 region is CATSDRSGGLGSEQFF. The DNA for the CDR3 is TGTGCCACCAGTGATAGGAGCGGGGGTCTAGGTAGTGAGCAGTTCTTC.

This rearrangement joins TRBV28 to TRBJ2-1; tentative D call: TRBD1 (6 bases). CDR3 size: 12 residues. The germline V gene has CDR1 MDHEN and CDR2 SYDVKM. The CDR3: CTTGFDNDEQFF. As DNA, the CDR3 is TGTACTACAGGGTTCGACAACGATGAGCAGTTCTTC.